Given below is one TCR beta chain in context. Its antigen is as yet unknown. This may be a read error: a much more frequent sequence differs by one nucleotide. This CDR3 is 13 amino acids long. Germline loops: CDR1 DFQATT, CDR2 SNEGSKA (reference sequence). The source of the sample is a study of tumor and adjacent non-tumor tissue in lung cancer. A modified ARM-PCR protocol with three rounds of nested PCR amplified TCRbeta. TCRdb re-called the multiplex PCR reads through MiXCR, storing one row per CDR3 protein. In the table there are 100,000 to 150,000 distinct CDR3 sequences, 66% of which are singletons. General study findings and limits: Top 100 clones took a larger repertoire share in normal lung. Higher tumor TCR diversity was associated with shorter survival.

The template was RNA from unsorted bulk tissue. Donors were chemotherapy-naive, newly diagnosed lung cancer surgical patients in China, August–late 2014. V is TRBV20-1 and J is TRBJ2-7, with TRBD2 as a possible D gene (5 bases). The sample taken for sequencing was lung tumor tissue. The clonotype was recovered from a man aged 30-40 years with non-small cell lung cancer. CDR3 in amino acids: CSTRFPDGYEQYF. Written as DNA, the CDR3 is TGCAGTACTAGATTCCCGGACGGTTACGAGCAGTACTTC.